This T cell receptor (beta chain) originates from a study of blood T cell repertoires in COVID-19. Turning to the study itself: The study drew acute and convalescent COVID-19 samples from the United States, Italy and Spain. PBMCs, B-cell-depleted T cells, or T cells were the source of the cDNA or gDNA that made up the material.

The germline V and J ends were trimmed by 3 bases and 1 base, with 9 bases remaining between them. Looked up from germline, CDR1 is SNHLY and CDR2 is FYNNEI. The CDR3 contains 14 residues. Authors' analysis steps: Reference gene primer amplification yielded estimated nucleated cell counts. Sequencing was performed with immunoSEQ multiplex PCR; in TCRdb, only in-frame clones are kept and a portion is missing. The V and J calls and clone size are taken from that table; D and trimming were inferred from the DNA. Altogether about 150,000 clones are present, about 89% being singletons, with the ten largest covering about 3.2%.

The sequenced sample consisted of peripheral blood. The receptor's source is a man in his fifties or sixties with active or convalescent COVID-19. The chain couples TRBV2 to TRBJ2-5; D possibly corresponds to TRBD1 (6 bases). The CDR3 spells CASSDPGVQETQYF. CDR3 sequence (DNA): TGTGCCAGCAGTGACCCAGGGGTCCAAGAGACCCAGTACTTC.